What follows are 30 T cell receptor beta chains derived from one specimen sequenced in a study of chronic HIV infection and antiretroviral therapy. TCRdb fed the 5' RACE reads into MiXCR, producing one record per CDR3 protein. Here the sample spans about 38,000 distinct CDR3 sequences, approximately 7.4% being singletons. The specimen sequenced was peripheral blood. Receptors originate from an adult who had HIV and had not received antiretroviral therapy, or was an uninfected healthy control (not recorded which).

This clonotype was observed a handful of times. This chain links TRBV12-3 or TRBV12-4 with TRBJ1-6; weak D call: TRBD1 (6 bases). Trimming removed 6 bases at V and 8 bases at J, with 8 bases between. There are 12 residues in the CDR3. DNA for the CDR3: TGTGCCAGCAGGCACAGGGATTCACCCCTCCACTTT. Amino acid sequence: CASRHRDSPLHF.

The chain is built from TRBV28 and TRBJ1-2; a weak D match, TRBD1 (5 bases). The germline V gene encodes CDR1 MDHEN and CDR2 SYDVKM. CDR3 size: 13 residues. V was trimmed by 5 bases and J by 5 bases, leaving 12 bases between them. For the CDR3, the DNA is TGTGCCAGCAGTAAGGGAGGGACTTATGGCTACACCTTC. Translating gives CASSKGGTYGYTF.

This clonotype came up many times. The chain has TRBV5-1 and TRBJ2-7, with D possibly TRBD2 on 6 matching bases. The ends were cut back, 0 bases at V and 4 bases at J, with 14 bases in the middle. Germline CDR1 SGHRS, CDR2 YFSETQ. CDR3 length: 15 amino acids. The CDR3 DNA sequence: TGCGCCAGCAGCTTGGCGGGAGTGAGTTCTTACGAGCAGTACTTC. It translates to CASSLAGVSSYEQYF.

The sample holds many counts of this clonotype. This chain joins TRBV25-1 and TRBJ2-7, with D perhaps being TRBD1 or TRBD2 (5 bases each). Looked up from germline, CDR1 is MGHDK and CDR2 is SYGVNS. The CDR3 length is 11 residues. The V gene lost 8 bases and the J gene lost 2 bases, with 7 bases spanning the gap. Here the CDR3 reads CASGGTYEQYF. DNA for the CDR3: TGTGCCAGCGGGGGAACCTACGAGCAGTACTTC.

The chain uses TRBV28 and TRBJ2-3; the match to TRBD2 covers 7 bases. The germline V gene has CDR1 MDHEN and CDR2 SYDVKM. The CDR3 runs to 14 residues. V lost 7 bases and J lost 0; bases outside the gene matches: 4. CDR3 in amino acids: CASTLAVSTDTQYF. The CDR3 nucleotides are TGTGCCAGCACCCTAGCGGTGAGCACAGATACGCAGTATTTT.

Only a few counts were recorded for this clonotype. The chain employs TRBV12-5 and TRBJ2-7; 14 bases line up with TRBD2. The CDR3 has 15 residues. With 7 bases clipped from V and 3 bases from J, the junction kept 5 bases outside the gene matches. Per the germline V gene, CDR1 is LGHNT and CDR2 is FRNRAP. CDR3 bases: TGTGCTAGTGTGGGACTAGCGGGAGTAAACTACGAGCAGTACTTC. The encoded protein is CASVGLAGVNYEQYF. The full variable domain, its missing parts supplied by reference TRBV12-5 and TRBJ2-7, is DARVTQTPRHKVTEMGQEVTMRCQPILGHNTVFWYRQTMMQGLELLAYFRNRAPLDDSGMPKDRFSAEMPDATLATLKIQPSEPRDSAVYFCASVGLAGVNYEQYFGPGTRLTVT.

A word on this clonotype: A read error may be the cause here, since a much bigger clone is one base away. The rearrangement joins TRBV7-2 to TRBJ2-3; D is ambiguous. Germline V gives CDR1 SGHTA, CDR2 FQGNSA. The CDR3 has 15 residues. V lost 3 bases and J 2 bases, leaving 12 bases between the germline ends. The CDR3 bases are TGTGCCAGCAGCTTTAGTACGCAGGACACAGATACGCAGTATTTT. It encodes CASSFSTQDTDTQYF.

This clonotype was seen at least ten times. The CDR3: CSVEAPEGSYNEQFF. The CDR3 DNA reads as TGCAGCGTTGAGGCGCCAGAAGGTTCCTACAATGAGCAGTTCTTC. The chain links TRBV29-1 to TRBJ2-1; D remains unclear. This CDR3 contains 15 residues. CDR1 is SQVTM, CDR2 ANQGSEA, per germline. With 3 bases removed from V and 1 base from J, the gap between germline ends came to 13 bases.

In its sample, this clonotype was seen many times. The V and J genes are TRBV29-1 and TRBJ1-1; the D is unclear. The germline CDR1 and CDR2 sequences are SQVTM and ANQGSEA. Trimming took 3 bases from V and 4 from J, leaving 3 bases between them. The CDR3 extends over 10 amino acids. The CDR3, as DNA: TGCAGCGTTGAGTCCACTGAAGCTTTCTTT. Protein sequence: CSVESTEAFF.

This clonotype was seen a handful of times. This chain's CDR3 is CASSLVQETQYF. The CDR3 bases are TGCGCCAGCAGCTTGGTTCAAGAGACCCAGTACTTC. This chain connects TRBV5-1 to TRBJ2-5; D ambiguous. Deletions cut 0 bases from V and 2 bases from J, with 2 bases between. The CDR3 length is 12 residues. Germline loops: CDR1 SGHRS, CDR2 YFSETQ.

This clonotype was counted only a few times. The rearrangement joins TRBV15 to TRBJ2-5, with a tentative D call TRBD1 (6 bases). V lost 1 base and J 1 base, leaving 10 bases between the germline ends. CDR1 and CDR2 (germline): LNHNV, YYDKDF (reference sequence). The CDR3 covers 15 residues. CDR3 in amino acids: CATSRVQGSQETQYF. CDR3 coding DNA: TGTGCCACCAGCAGAGTACAGGGTAGCCAAGAGACCCAGTACTTC.

There are a few counts of this clonotype. The chain links TRBV24-1 to TRBJ2-2; TRBD2 agrees at 10 bases. Losses at the gene ends were 8 bases for V and 1 base for J; bases not matched to a gene: 9. This CDR3 has 17 amino acids. CDR1 is KGHDR, CDR2 SFDVKD, per germline. In DNA form, the CDR3 reads TGTGCCACCAAGGCTAGCGGGAGTAAGGGGAACACCGGGGAGCTGTTTTTT. Translated, it gives CATKASGSKGNTGELFF.

Turning to this clonotype: This may be a read error, as it is one base from a much larger clone. The rearrangement joins TRBV5-1 to TRBJ1-1; 7 bases align to TRBD1. CDR1 is SGHRS, CDR2 YFSETQ, per germline. This CDR3 contains 18 residues. CDR3 amino acids: CASSLLSGGVAGNTETFF. As DNA, the CDR3 is TGCGCCAGCAGCTTGTTGTCAGGGGGTGTCGCTGGGAACACTGAAACTTTCTTT.

This rearrangement joins TRBV29-1 to TRBJ2-7; TRBD1 matches at 10 bases. V was clipped by 1 base and J by 5 bases; unmatched bases: 5. CDR3 size: 14 residues. Germline-derived CDR1 and CDR2 are SQVTM and ANQGSEA. CDR3: CSVEGQGAFDEQYF. DNA for the CDR3: TGCAGCGTTGAAGGACAGGGGGCCTTTGACGAGCAGTACTTC.

This clonotype was picked up many times. V usage is TRBV3-1 and J usage is TRBJ2-1, with no clear D. This CDR3 region has 12 residues. V lost 1 base and J 7 bases, leaving 5 bases between the germline ends. Germline V gene data show CDR1 as LGHDT and CDR2 as YNNKEL (reference sequence). This chain's CDR3 is CASSQGGNEQFF. In nucleotides, the CDR3 is TGTGCCAGCAGCCAAGGGGGAAATGAGCAGTTCTTC.

This clonotype showed up many times. The V call is TRBV7-9, the J call TRBJ2-1; 7 nucleotides match TRBD2. The CDR3 length is 19 residues. V gave up 4 bases and J gave up 4 bases; unmatched junction bases: 19. CDR1 SEHNR and CDR2 FQNEAQ come from the germline V gene (reference sequence). The CDR3 bases are TGTGCCAGCAGCTCGACGTACTCGATTGAGGGGAGGGCTTACAATGAGCAGTTCTTC. Its translation is CASSSTYSIEGRAYNEQFF.

This clonotype has ten or more counts. V and J are TRBV12-3 or TRBV12-4 and TRBJ1-1; tentative D call: TRBD1 (5 bases). V gave up 3 bases and J gave up 5 bases, with 13 bases separating them. The CDR3 has 14 residues. CDR3 in DNA: TGTGCCAGCAGTTTTGAAGGGCGGGGGACTGAAGCTTTCTTT. This translates into CASSFEGRGTEAFF.

This clonotype was seen repeatedly, ten times or more. The chain has TRBV15 and TRBJ2-5; D gene ambiguous. Trimming cost V 1 base and J 2 bases, with 5 bases left between them. The CDR3 covers 13 residues. Germline CDR1 reads LNHNV; CDR2 reads YYDKDF (reference sequence). The CDR3 nucleotides are TGTGCCACCAGCAGAGCGGAGCAAGAGACCCAGTACTTC. Its translation: CATSRAEQETQYF.

As concerns this clonotype: The junction departs from the called germline gene at one end, perhaps through a read error. This chain uses TRBV7-9 with TRBJ1-3; TRBD1 might be the D (6 bases). Germline CDR1 and CDR2: SEHNR and FQNEAQ (reference sequence). CDR3 length equals 15 residues. Here the CDR3 reads CASSQDRSSGNTVYF. The CDR3 DNA follows: TGTGCCAGCAGCCAAGACAGGAGCTCTGGAAACACCGTATATTTT.

This chain joins TRBV28 and TRBJ2-7; 10 bases align to TRBD2. Unmatched junction bases numbered 10, after V lost 3 bases and J lost 2 bases. Germline CDR1 and CDR2: MDHEN and SYDVKM. CDR3 length: 17 residues. This chain's CDR3 is CASSFKPNLAGAYEQYF. The CDR3 DNA is TGTGCCAGCAGTTTCAAACCGAACCTAGCGGGAGCCTACGAGCAGTACTTC.

This clonotype came up many times. The rearrangement joins TRBV28 to TRBJ1-2, with unresolved D. In germline, CDR1 is MDHEN, CDR2 SYDVKM. Trimming pared 5 bases from V and 0 bases from J, leaving 1 base between. This CDR3 spans 11 amino acids. In DNA form, the CDR3 reads TGTGCCAGCAGTCCTAACTATGGCTACACCTTC. Encoded protein: CASSPNYGYTF.

This chain joins TRBV28 and TRBJ1-3, with D unresolved. Germline V gene data show CDR1 as MDHEN and CDR2 as SYDVKM. Between the trimmed V and J ends, which lost 5 bases and 0 bases, there was a span of 8 bases. The CDR3 sequence is 14 residues long. The CDR3 nucleotides are TGTGCCAGCAGTGGACCCGACTCTGGAAACACCATATATTTT. This codes for CASSGPDSGNTIYF.

The V gene is TRBV3-1, the J gene TRBJ2-1; 8 bases line up with TRBD1. The CDR3 is 14 residues long. J was trimmed by 4 bases and V by 7 bases; bases with no gene match: 6. CDR1 is LGHDT and CDR2 is YNNKEL in the germline V gene (reference sequence). The CDR3 loop is CASNDRGCYNEQFF. The CDR3 coding sequence is TGTGCCAGCAACGACAGGGGCTGTTACAATGAGCAGTTCTTC.

This clonotype was counted many times. This sequence joins TRBV25-1 and TRBJ1-4; TRBD1 matches at 7 bases. Losses at the gene ends were 1 base for V and 5 bases for J; bases not matched to a gene: 7. This CDR3 has 16 amino acids. CDR1 is MGHDK and CDR2 is SYGVNS in the germline V gene. The CDR3 DNA reads TGTGCCAGCAGTGAATCCTCGGGACAGTGGAATGAAAAACTGTTTTTT. Its translation is CASSESSGQWNEKLFF.

Many counts were recorded for this clonotype. J is TRBJ2-6 and V is TRBV29-1; D might be TRBD2 (6 bases). The V and J ends lost 6 bases and 0 bases respectively, with 15 bases between them. This CDR3 is 16 amino acids long. Germline CDR1 is SQVTM and CDR2 is ANQGSEA. The CDR3 region has the DNA TGCAGCGTCCAAGGGACTTTTAGCTCTGGGGCCAACGTCCTGACTTTC. It is translated as CSVQGTFSSGANVLTF.

This clonotype came up many times. The chain has TRBV6-2 or TRBV6-3 and TRBJ1-5, with unresolved D. The CDR3 is made up of 13 amino acids. Trimming shortened V by 3 bases and J by 4 bases, and 7 bases separated the two germline ends. The germline V gene has CDR1 MNHEY and CDR2 SVGEGT. The CDR3 DNA reads TGTGCCAGCAGTTATCGGGGAAATCAGCCCCAGCATTTT. Translation gives CASSYRGNQPQHF.

This sequence joins TRBV10-3 and TRBJ2-5; the match to TRBD1 covers 8 bases. With V trimmed by 11 bases and J by 2 bases, 4 bases remained unmatched. The CDR3 sequence is 12 residues long. Per the germline V gene, CDR1 is ENHRY and CDR2 is SYGVKD. CDR3 protein: CAVTGEQETQYF. As DNA, the CDR3 is TGTGCCGTGACAGGGGAACAAGAGACCCAGTACTTC.

This clonotype was seen only a few times. The chain links TRBV29-1 to TRBJ2-7; TRBD1 matches 9 bases. J gave up 5 bases and V 0 bases, and 5 bases lay outside the gene matches. Germline CDR1 is SQVTM and CDR2 is ANQGSEA. The CDR3 sequence is 14 residues long. The CDR3 sequence: CSVEEGTGSNEQYF. The CDR3 nucleotides read TGCAGCGTTGAAGAAGGGACAGGGAGCAACGAGCAGTACTTC.

The rearrangement uses TRBV2 and TRBJ2-7, with 7 bases lining up with TRBD2. V gave up 10 bases and J gave up 4 bases; unmatched junction bases: 10. CDR1 and CDR2 from the germline V gene are SNHLY and FYNNEI. The CDR3 is 13 amino acids. The CDR3 sequence is CATSPTSKYEQYF. In nucleotides, the CDR3 is TGTGCCACCAGCCCGACTAGCAAATACGAGCAGTACTTC.

This chain uses TRBV5-1 with TRBJ1-1; D is unclear. The CDR3 has 14 amino acids. Trimming shortened V by 0 bases and J by 0 bases, and 6 bases separated the two germline ends. Germline lookup yields CDR1 SGHRS and CDR2 YFSETQ. CDR3 coding DNA: TGCGCCAGCAGCTTGGTGGGCTTGAACACTGAAGCTTTCTTT. Protein: CASSLVGLNTEAFF.